This T cell receptor beta chain was sequenced for a study of blood T cell repertoires in COVID-19. At the level of the study: PBMCs, B-cell-depleted T cells, or T cells were the source of the cDNA or gDNA that made up the material.

Participant-reported clinical history was the basis for cohort assignment. Germline V gene lookup returns CDR1 SQVTM and CDR2 ANQGSEA. V gave up 2 bases and J gave up 1 base; unmatched junction bases: 6. CDR3 size: 15 residues. Original methodology: Counts of nucleated cells, estimated from reference gene primer amplification, were obtained. Libraries were prepared by immunoSEQ multiplex PCR; TCRdb keeps only in-frame clonotypes and omits some of them. Clone size and the V and J calls come from that table; the DNA yielded D and trimming. This table has around 420,000 clones, roughly 90% appearing once.

Sequenced: PBMCs or T cells enriched from blood (not recorded which). The chain is built from TRBV29-1 and TRBJ1-1, with 8 bases fitting TRBD1. The receptor's source is a woman aged 40-49 years with acute COVID-19. The CDR3 sequence is CSVETGGRPNTEAFF. The CDR3 nucleotides read TGCAGCGTTGAAACAGGGGGTCGTCCGAACACTGAAGCTTTCTTT.